Given below is one T cell receptor (beta chain) in context. Profiled with immunoSEQ multiplex PCR; TCRdb holds only in-frame clones, not every one. In the table there are about 60,000 clones, around four fifths of which are singletons. This entry belongs to a study of blood T cell repertoires in COVID-19. Study context: The United States, Italy and Spain were the sources of the acute and convalescent COVID-19 samples. The cDNA or gDNA used as material had been derived from T cells, B-cell-depleted T cells, or PBMCs.

Patients at the Seattle site were enrolled during active infection and followed longitudinally. Germline CDR1 reads SEHNR; CDR2 reads FQNEAQ (reference sequence). V was cut by 3 bases and J by 5 bases, with 14 bases left in between. The CDR3 loop spans 15 amino acids. The chain is built from TRBV7-9 and TRBJ2-4; perhaps TRBD2 as D (6 bases). The TCR comes from a man aged 25-45 years with COVID-19, enrolled during active disease. Sample: peripheral blood. In nucleotides, the CDR3 is TGTGCCAGCAGCTTGGGGGATGGAGGGCAAAACATTCAGTACTTC. It encodes CASSLGDGGQNIQYF.